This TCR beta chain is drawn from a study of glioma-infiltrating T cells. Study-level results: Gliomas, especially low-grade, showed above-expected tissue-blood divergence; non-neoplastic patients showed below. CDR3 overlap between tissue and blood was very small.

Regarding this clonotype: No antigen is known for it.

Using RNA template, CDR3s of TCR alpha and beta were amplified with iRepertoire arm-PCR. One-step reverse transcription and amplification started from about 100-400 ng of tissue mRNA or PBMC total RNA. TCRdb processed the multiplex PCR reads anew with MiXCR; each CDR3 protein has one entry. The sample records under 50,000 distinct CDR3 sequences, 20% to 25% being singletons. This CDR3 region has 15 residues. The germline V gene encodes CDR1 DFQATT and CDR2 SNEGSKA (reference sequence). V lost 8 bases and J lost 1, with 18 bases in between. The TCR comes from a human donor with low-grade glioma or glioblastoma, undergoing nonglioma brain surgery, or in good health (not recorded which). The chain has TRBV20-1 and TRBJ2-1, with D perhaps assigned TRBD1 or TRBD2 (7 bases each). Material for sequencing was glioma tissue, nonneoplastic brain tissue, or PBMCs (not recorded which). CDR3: CSTRGEGESYNEQFF. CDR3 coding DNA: TGCAGTACCAGGGGGGAGGGCGAGTCCTACAATGAGCAGTTCTTC.